The 19 T cell receptor beta chains presented below share a single source sample, sequenced in a study of radiotherapy plus CTLA-4 blockade in lung cancer. This table comes from immunoSEQ multiplex PCR, and its TCRdb copy is limited to in-frame clones, with some not included. The sample shows around 70,000 clones, approximately 83% of them seen only once. The sequenced sample was peripheral blood, obtained from a patient treated with radiotherapy plus ipilimumab. The source of these receptors is a human donor with non-small cell lung cancer who had a partial response to radiotherapy plus ipilimumab.

The V gene is TRBV14, the J gene TRBJ2-5, with 7 bases identical to TRBD2. After removal of 1 base from V and 5 bases from J, the junction contained 1 base not matched to a gene. Germline V lookup: CDR1 SGHDN, CDR2 FVKESK. There are 13 residues in the CDR3. CDR3 sequence reads: CASSQAGGETQYF. The CDR3 DNA reads as TGTGCCAGCAGCCAAGCGGGAGGTGAGACCCAGTACTTC.

The chain links TRBV18 to TRBJ2-7; 9 bases line up with TRBD1. Germline V gene lookup returns CDR1 KGHSH and CDR2 LQKENI. The V segment lost 6 bases and the J segment 6 bases; nucleotides outside the gene matches: 12. This CDR3 comprises 15 residues. This CDR3 reads CASSQPGQGGLEQYF. As DNA, the CDR3 is TGTGCCAGCTCCCAACCGGGACAGGGTGGGCTCGAGCAGTACTTC.

The genes are TRBV11-2 and TRBJ1-2; TRBD1 is a possible D gene (6 bases). The CDR3 loop spans 12 amino acids. Germline V lookup: CDR1 SGHAT, CDR2 FQNNGV. The V end was cut by 1 base, the J end by 8 bases, with 8 bases between. Here the CDR3 reads CASSLGTDGYTF. The CDR3 DNA is TGTGCCAGCAGCTTAGGGACAGACGGCTACACCTTC.

This clone was seen only a few times. Its ends do not fully match the called genes, so a read error is possible. The V gene is TRBV20-1, the J gene TRBJ1-4; D gene ambiguous. The germline CDR1 and CDR2 sequences are DFQATT and SNEGSKA (reference sequence). The CDR3 loop spans 8 amino acids. The chain's CDR3 is CIVEKLFF. The CDR3 region has the DNA TGTATTGTCGAAAAACTGTTTTTT.

The chain has TRBV6-1 and TRBJ2-7; 11 bases fit TRBD1. Germline V lookup: CDR1 MNHNS, CDR2 SASEGT. The CDR3 contains 16 residues. V gave up 2 bases and J gave up 6 bases; unmatched junction bases: 9. The CDR3 sequence: CASSELGTGGIAEQYF. In DNA, the CDR3 is TGTGCCAGCAGTGAACTTGGGACAGGGGGTATAGCCGAGCAGTACTTC.

The J gene is TRBJ2-5, the V gene TRBV18, with 10 nucleotides matching TRBD1. The junction had 0 bases not matched to a gene; V was cut back by 0 bases and J by 5 bases. Germline-derived CDR1 and CDR2 are KGHSH and LQKENI. CDR3 length: 14 residues. CDR3 in DNA: TGTGCCAGCTCACCACCGGGACAGGGGGAGACCCAGTACTTC. Protein product: CASSPPGQGETQYF.

This chain joins TRBV5-4 and TRBJ2-6; 8 bases agree with TRBD1. The V gene's germline CDR1 is SGHNT and CDR2 YYREEE (reference sequence). The CDR3 is 17 residues long. V lost 0 bases to trimming and J lost 4 bases; unmatched junction nucleotides: 6. The CDR3 loop is CASSLGQGLGGANVLTF. The CDR3 DNA follows: TGTGCCAGCAGCTTGGGACAGGGGTTGGGCGGGGCCAACGTCCTGACTTTC.

The chain joins TRBV5-4 to TRBJ2-1; 7 nucleotides align to TRBD2. The CDR3 consists of 13 residues. Losses at the gene ends were 4 bases for V and 6 bases for J; bases not matched to a gene: 4. The germline V gene encodes CDR1 SGHNT and CDR2 YYREEE (reference sequence). CDR3 in DNA: TGTGCCAGCAGCCCTTGGGGGGGCAATGAGCAGTTCTTC. Translating it yields CASSPWGGNEQFF.

The gene calls are TRBV18 and TRBJ1-2, with 8 bases that match TRBD1. The CDR3 consists of 19 residues. CDR1 and CDR2 (germline): KGHSH, LQKENI. Germline trimming cut 2 bases from V and 2 bases from J; bases unmatched to any gene: 16. CDR3: CASSPSGQGALLLNYGYTF. CDR3 nucleotides: TGTGCCAGCTCACCAAGTGGGCAGGGGGCCCTACTTTTGAACTATGGCTACACCTTC.

The chain is built from TRBV10-3 and TRBJ2-1, with TRBD1 matching over 11 bases. Trimming removed 2 bases from V and 7 bases from J; junction bases left unmatched: 7. The V gene's germline CDR1 is ENHRY and CDR2 SYGVKD. This CDR3 comprises 16 residues. CDR3 sequence: CAISEPGQGEHNEQFF. CDR3 bases: TGTGCCATCAGTGAGCCGGGACAGGGGGAACATAATGAGCAGTTCTTC.

The chain couples TRBV5-1 to TRBJ1-5; the match to TRBD1 covers 11 bases. From germline, CDR1 is SGHRS and CDR2 YFSETQ. The CDR3 is 16 residues long. V was clipped by 3 bases and J by 6 bases; unmatched bases: 8. The CDR3 here is CASSSPDRGQTQPQHF. The DNA for the CDR3 is TGCGCCAGCAGCTCTCCGGACAGGGGGCAAACTCAGCCCCAGCATTTT.

This chain links TRBV7-2 with TRBJ1-1; 8 nucleotides agree with TRBD1. Germline V gene sequence: CDR1 SGHTA, CDR2 FQGNSA. The CDR3 runs to 17 residues. The ends lost 0 bases at V and 0 bases at J; junction bases unmatched: 6. In nucleotides, the CDR3 is TGTGCCAGCAGCTTAGCGGCAACAGGGGGATTGAACACTGAAGCTTTCTTT. It specifies CASSLAATGGLNTEAFF.

This chain joins TRBV7-9 and TRBJ2-5, with D hard to call. With 5 bases removed from V and 0 bases from J, the gap between germline ends came to 7 bases. Germline lookup yields CDR1 SEHNR and CDR2 FQNEAQ (reference sequence). The CDR3 is 13 residues long. The CDR3 here is CASSLENQETQYF. The CDR3 DNA is TGTGCCAGCAGCCTGGAGAACCAAGAGACCCAGTACTTC.

The chain has TRBV28 and TRBJ2-7; 9 bases match TRBD2. V shed 8 bases and J 0 bases; nucleotides not matched to a gene: 2. CDR1 is MDHEN, CDR2 SYDVKM, per germline. The CDR3 covers 13 residues. CDR3: CASVTSGSYEQYF. The CDR3 DNA follows: TGTGCCAGCGTGACTAGCGGCTCCTACGAGCAGTACTTC.

Only one count was recorded for this clone. V gene TRBV27 combines with J gene TRBJ2-2; tentative D call: TRBD2 (6 bases). Between the trimmed V and J ends, which lost 6 bases and 3 bases, there was a span of 17 bases. Looked up from germline, CDR1 is MNHEY and CDR2 is SMNVEV (reference sequence). The CDR3 has 16 amino acids. CDR3 residues: CASSRQKTSYTGELFF. The CDR3 DNA reads as TGTGCCAGCAGCCGCCAAAAGACTAGTTACACCGGGGAGCTGTTTTTT.

The chain joins TRBV29-1 to TRBJ2-1; 11 bases match TRBD2. V was clipped by 3 bases and J by 6 bases; unmatched bases: 4. Germline CDR1 SQVTM, CDR2 ANQGSEA. The CDR3 is made up of 14 amino acids. DNA of the CDR3: TGCAGCGTTGAGGGACTAGCGGTTCCCAATGAGCAGTTCTTC. Translating it yields CSVEGLAVPNEQFF.

The chain recombines TRBV7-3 with TRBJ2-7; 10 nucleotides match TRBD1. This CDR3 region has 14 residues. V lost 5 bases and J lost 4; bases outside the gene matches: 5. Germline assignment: CDR1 SGHTA and CDR2 FQGTGA. CDR3 amino acids: CASSPGQGKYEQYF. The CDR3 DNA sequence: TGTGCCAGCAGCCCGGGACAGGGGAAGTACGAGCAGTACTTC.

The chain joins TRBV5-1 to TRBJ2-5; D is possibly TRBD2 (6 bases). CDR1 is SGHRS, CDR2 YFSETQ, per germline. V lost 4 bases and J 4 bases, leaving 17 bases between the germline ends. The CDR3 loop spans 15 amino acids. The CDR3 here is CASSSGASAIETQYF. The CDR3 DNA follows: TGCGCCAGCAGCAGTGGGGCTAGCGCGATAGAGACCCAGTACTTC.

The chain links TRBV5-4 to TRBJ2-7, with 8 bases lining up with TRBD1. The CDR3 extends over 15 amino acids. The germline V gene encodes CDR1 SGHNT and CDR2 YYREEE (reference sequence). The V segment lost 0 bases and the J segment 5 bases; nucleotides outside the gene matches: 7. The CDR3 protein is CASSLAGQGRDEQYF. The CDR3 bases are TGTGCCAGCAGCTTGGCCGGACAGGGAAGAGACGAGCAGTACTTC.